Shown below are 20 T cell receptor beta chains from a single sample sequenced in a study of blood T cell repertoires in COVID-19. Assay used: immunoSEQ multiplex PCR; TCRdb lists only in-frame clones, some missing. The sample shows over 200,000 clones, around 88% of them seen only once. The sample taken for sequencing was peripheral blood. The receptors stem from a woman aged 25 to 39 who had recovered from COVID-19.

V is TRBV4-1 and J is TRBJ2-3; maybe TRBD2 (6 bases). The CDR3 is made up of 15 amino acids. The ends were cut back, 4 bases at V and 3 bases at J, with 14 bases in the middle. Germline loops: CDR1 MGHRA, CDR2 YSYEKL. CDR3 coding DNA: TGCGCCAGCAGCCGGGGACTGGAGAATACAGATACGCAGTATTTT. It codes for CASSRGLENTDTQYF.

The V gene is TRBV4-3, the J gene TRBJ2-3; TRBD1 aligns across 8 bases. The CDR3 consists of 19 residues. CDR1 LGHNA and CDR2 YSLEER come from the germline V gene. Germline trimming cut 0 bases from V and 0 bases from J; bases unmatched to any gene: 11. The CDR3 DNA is TGCGCCAGCAGCCAAGATCTTTCCGGGACAGGCATTAGCACAGATACGCAGTATTTT. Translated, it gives CASSQDLSGTGISTDTQYF.

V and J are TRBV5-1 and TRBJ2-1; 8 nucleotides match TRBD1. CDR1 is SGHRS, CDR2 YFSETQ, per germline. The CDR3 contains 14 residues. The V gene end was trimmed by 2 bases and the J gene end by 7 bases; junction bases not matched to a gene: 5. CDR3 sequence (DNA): TGCGCCAGCAGCTTTGGACAGGGTCCAAATGAGCAGTTCTTC. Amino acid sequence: CASSFGQGPNEQFF.

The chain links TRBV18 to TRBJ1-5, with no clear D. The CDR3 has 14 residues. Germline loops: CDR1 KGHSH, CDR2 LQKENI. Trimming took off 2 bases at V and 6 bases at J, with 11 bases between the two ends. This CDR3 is CASSPFGEAQPQHF. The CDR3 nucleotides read TGTGCCAGCTCACCATTCGGGGAGGCTCAGCCCCAGCATTTT.

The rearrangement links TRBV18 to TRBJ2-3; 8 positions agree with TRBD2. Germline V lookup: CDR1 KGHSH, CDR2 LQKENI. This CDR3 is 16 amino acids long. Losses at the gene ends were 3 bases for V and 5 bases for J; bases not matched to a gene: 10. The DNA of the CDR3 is TGTGCCAGCTCACCGCGGGAGGCCTACTCCCTAGATACGCAGTATTTT. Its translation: CASSPREAYSLDTQYF.

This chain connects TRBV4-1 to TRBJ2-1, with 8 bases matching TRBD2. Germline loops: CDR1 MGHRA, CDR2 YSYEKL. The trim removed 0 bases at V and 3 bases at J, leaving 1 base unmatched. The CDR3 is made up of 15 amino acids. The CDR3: CASSQDGGDYNEQFF. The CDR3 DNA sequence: TGCGCCAGCAGCCAAGACGGGGGGGACTACAATGAGCAGTTCTTC.

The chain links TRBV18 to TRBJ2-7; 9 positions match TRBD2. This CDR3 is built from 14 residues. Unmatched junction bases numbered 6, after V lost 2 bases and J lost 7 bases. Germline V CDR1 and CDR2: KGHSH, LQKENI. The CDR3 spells CASSPVAGESEQYF. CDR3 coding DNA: TGTGCCAGCTCACCAGTAGCGGGGGAAAGTGAGCAGTACTTC.

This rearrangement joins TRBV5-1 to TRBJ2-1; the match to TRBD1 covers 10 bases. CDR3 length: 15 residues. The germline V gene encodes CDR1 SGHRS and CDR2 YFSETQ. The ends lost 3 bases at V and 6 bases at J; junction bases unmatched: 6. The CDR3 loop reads CASSWTGQGTNEQFF. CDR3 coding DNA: TGCGCCAGCAGCTGGACGGGACAGGGGACCAATGAGCAGTTCTTC.

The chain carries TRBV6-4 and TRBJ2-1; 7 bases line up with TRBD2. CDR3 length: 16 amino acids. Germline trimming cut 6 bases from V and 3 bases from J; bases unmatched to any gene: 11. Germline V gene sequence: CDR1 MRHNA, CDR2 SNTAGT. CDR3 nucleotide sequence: TGTGCCAGCAGCGCTGTATGGGACTACAACTACAATGAGCAGTTCTTC. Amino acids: CASSAVWDYNYNEQFF.

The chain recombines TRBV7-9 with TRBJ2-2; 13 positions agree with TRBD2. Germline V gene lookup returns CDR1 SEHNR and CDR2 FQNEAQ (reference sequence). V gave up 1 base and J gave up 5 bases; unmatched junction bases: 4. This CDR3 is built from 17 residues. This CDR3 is CASSLGGTSGDTGELFF. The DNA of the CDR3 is TGTGCCAGCAGCTTAGGCGGGACTAGCGGGGATACCGGGGAGCTGTTTTTT.

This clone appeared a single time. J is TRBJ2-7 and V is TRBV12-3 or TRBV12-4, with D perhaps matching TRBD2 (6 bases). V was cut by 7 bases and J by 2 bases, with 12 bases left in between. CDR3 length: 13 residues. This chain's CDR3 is CASTIGRAYEQYF. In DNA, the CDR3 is TGTGCCAGCACCATCGGGAGAGCCTACGAGCAGTACTTC.

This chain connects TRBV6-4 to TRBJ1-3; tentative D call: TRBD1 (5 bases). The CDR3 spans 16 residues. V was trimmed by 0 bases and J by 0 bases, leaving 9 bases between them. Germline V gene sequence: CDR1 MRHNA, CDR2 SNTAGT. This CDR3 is CASSDSTGRSGNTIYF. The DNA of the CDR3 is TGTGCCAGCAGTGACTCCACAGGCCGCTCTGGAAACACCATATATTTT.

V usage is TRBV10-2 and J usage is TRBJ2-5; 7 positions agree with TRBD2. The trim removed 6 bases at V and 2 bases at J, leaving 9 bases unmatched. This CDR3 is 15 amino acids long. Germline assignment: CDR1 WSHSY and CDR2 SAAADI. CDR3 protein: CASSAGAFLQETQYF. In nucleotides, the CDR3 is TGCGCCAGCAGCGCGGGAGCCTTCCTACAAGAGACCCAGTACTTC.

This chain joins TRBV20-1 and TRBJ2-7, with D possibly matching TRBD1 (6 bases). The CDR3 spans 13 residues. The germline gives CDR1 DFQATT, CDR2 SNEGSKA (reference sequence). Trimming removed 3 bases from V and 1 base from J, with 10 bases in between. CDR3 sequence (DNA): TGCAGTGCTAGTCCCGGGACATCCTACGAGCAGTACTTC. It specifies CSASPGTSYEQYF.

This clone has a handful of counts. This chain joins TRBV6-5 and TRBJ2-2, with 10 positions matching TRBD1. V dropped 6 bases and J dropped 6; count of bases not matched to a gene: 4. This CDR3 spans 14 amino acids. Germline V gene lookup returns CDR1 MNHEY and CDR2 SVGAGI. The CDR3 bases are TGTGCCAGCAGCGACGGGACAGGGGCCGGGGAGCTGTTTTTT. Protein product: CASSDGTGAGELFF.

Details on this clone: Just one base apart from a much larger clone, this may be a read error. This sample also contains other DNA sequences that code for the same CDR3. The CDR3 loop reads CASSEAGHSNQPQHF. The CDR3 nucleotides are TGTGCCAGCAGTGAAGCCGGACATAGCAATCAGCCCCAGCATTTT. The gene calls are TRBV6-1 and TRBJ1-5; D is perhaps TRBD1 (5 bases). Per the germline V gene, CDR1 is MNHNS and CDR2 is SASEGT. The length of the CDR3 is 15 residues. V was trimmed by 0 bases and J by 0 bases, leaving 6 bases between them.

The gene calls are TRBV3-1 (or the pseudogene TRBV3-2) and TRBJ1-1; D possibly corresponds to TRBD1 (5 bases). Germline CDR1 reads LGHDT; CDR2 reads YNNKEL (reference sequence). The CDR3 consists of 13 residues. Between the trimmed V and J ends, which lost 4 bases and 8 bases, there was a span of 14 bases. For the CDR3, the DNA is TGTGCCAGCAGCCTCGGGGGGATCAAGGAAGCTTTCTTT. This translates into CASSLGGIKEAFF.

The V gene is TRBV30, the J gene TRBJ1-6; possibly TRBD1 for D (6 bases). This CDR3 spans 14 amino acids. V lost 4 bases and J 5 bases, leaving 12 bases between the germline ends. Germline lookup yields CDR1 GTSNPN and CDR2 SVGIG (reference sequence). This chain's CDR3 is CAWTGALDNSPLHF. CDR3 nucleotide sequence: TGTGCCTGGACAGGGGCTCTCGATAATTCACCCCTCCACTTT.

CDR3 protein: CASAPSGGADTQYF. CDR3 nucleotides: TGTGCTAGTGCTCCTAGCGGGGGGGCAGATACGCAGTATTTT. The rearrangement uses TRBV12-5 and TRBJ2-3, with 12 bases matching TRBD2. The germline gives CDR1 LGHNT, CDR2 FRNRAP. This CDR3 spans 14 amino acids. The V and J ends lost 7 bases and 4 bases, in that order; junction bases with no gene match: 3.

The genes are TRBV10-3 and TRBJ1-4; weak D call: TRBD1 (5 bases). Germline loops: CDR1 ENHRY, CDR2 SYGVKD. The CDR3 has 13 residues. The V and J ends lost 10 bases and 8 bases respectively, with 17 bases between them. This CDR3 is CATSRQGSEKLFF. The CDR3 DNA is TGTGCCACCTCGAGGCAGGGTTCGGAAAAACTGTTTTTT.